Listed below are T cell receptor beta chains from one sample, sequenced in a study of blood T cell repertoires in COVID-19. TCRdb's table, derived via immunoSEQ multiplex PCR, lists solely in-frame clones and lacks some. The sample lists about 350,000 clones, approximately 90% occurring once. Source material: peripheral blood. These receptors all stem from a woman aged 60 to 75 with COVID-19, enrolled during active disease. The CDR3 runs from the conserved cysteine through the conserved F or W. The D gene is left open where the match is weak. The listing skips clone size in some rows; elsewhere it reads once, few, many or a size class.

TRBV6-1	.	.	TRBJ1-4	TGTGCCAGCAGTGCCCTGATCGGGACTGGTGGGGAAAAACTGTTTTTT	CASSALIGTGGEKLFF
TRBV5-1	.	.	TRBJ1-1	TGCGCCAGCAGCTTGGCCGGGGTTTCAGGCACTGAAGCTTTCTTT	CASSLAGVSGTEAFF
TRBV18	.	.	TRBJ1-2	TGTGCCAGCTCACCCGACAGCAACTATGGCTACACCTTC	CASSPDSNYGYTF
TRBV2	.	.	TRBJ2-6	TGTGCCACCCAGTCGGGGAGCTCTGGGGCCAACGTCCTGACTTTC	CATQSGSSGANVLTF
TRBV3-1/TRBV3-2	once	.	TRBJ1-3	TGTGCCAGCAGCATGGGGGGGTCAAACACCATATATTTT	CASSMGGSNTIYF
TRBV7-3	once	.	TRBJ2-2	TGTGCCAGCAGCCAAGGGGTTTCGAACACCGGGGAGCTGTTTTTT	CASSQGVSNTGELFF
TRBV25-1	once	TRBD1	TRBJ1-2	TGTGCCAGCAGTGAATCGGGACAGACCCACTATGGCTACACCTTC	CASSESGQTHYGYTF
TRBV6-5	.	.	TRBJ1-1	TGTGCCAGCAGTCCTCGAACATTCCTGAACACTGAAGCTTTCTTT	CASSPRTFLNTEAFF
TRBV19	.	.	TRBJ1-1	TGTGCCAGTACTCCTTGGCTGGGGCGGGGGCGAATTCGCACTGAAGCTTTCTTT	CASTPWLGRGRIRTEAFF
TRBV5-4	.	.	TRBJ1-2	TGTGCCAGCAGCTTGGACAGATCTAAGAGCTACACCTTC	CASSLDRSKSYTF
TRBV27	.	TRBD1	TRBJ1-2	TGTGCCAGCACCCCACAGGGGGCAGGGAGTAACTATGGCTACACCTTC	CASTPQGAGSNYGYTF
TRBV6-5	.	TRBD2	TRBJ2-7	TGTGCCAGCAGGGGTAGCGGGGGAAGGGCCTACGAGCAGTACTTC	CASRGSGGRAYEQYF
TRBV9	.	.	TRBJ2-7	TGTGCCAGCAGCGCGCGGGACAGCTCCTACGAGCAGTACTTC	CASSARDSSYEQYF
TRBV7-3	.	.	TRBJ1-1	TGTGCCAGCAGCTTAGGCCAGAACACTGAAGCTTTCTTT	CASSLGQNTEAFF
TRBV10-3	.	TRBD1	TRBJ1-2	TGTGCCATCAGCGAGACAGGGGACGAGAACTATGGCTACACCTTC	CAISETGDENYGYTF
TRBV3-1/TRBV3-2	.	TRBD1	TRBJ1-6	TGTGCCAGCAGCTTCCGGACAGGGGAGGCACCCCTCCACTTT	CASSFRTGEAPLHF
TRBV29-1	.	TRBD1	TRBJ1-1	TGCAGCGCCGCGGAGACAGGGGGCTTAGGAGCTGAAGCTTTCTTT	CSAAETGGLGAEAFF
TRBV5-4	.	.	TRBJ1-1	TGTGCCAGCAATACTCAGGGAATCACTGAAGCTTTCTTT	CASNTQGITEAFF
TRBV5-1	.	.	TRBJ1-6	TGCGCCAGCAGCAAGGAAGGGGGTAATTCACCCCTCCACTTT	CASSKEGGNSPLHF
TRBV7-8	.	.	TRBJ1-1	TGTGCCAGCAGCCAGGCAGGGAACACTGAAGCTTTCTTT	CASSQAGNTEAFF
TRBV5-1	once	.	TRBJ1-6	TGCGCCAGCAGCCCGGGTGGACGGACAGATTCACCCCTCCACTTT	CASSPGGRTDSPLHF
TRBV14	.	.	TRBJ1-2	TGTGCCAGCAGCCAGGAAATAGGAGGGAGTGCCACCTTC	CASSQEIGGSATF
TRBV12-3/TRBV12-4	.	.	TRBJ1-2	TGTGCCAGCAGTTCACAGGGAGTCTATGGCTACACCTTC	CASSSQGVYGYTF
TRBV27	.	TRBD1	TRBJ2-5	TGTGCCAGCAGTTTCAGGGGGTTTAAAGAGACCCAGTACTTC	CASSFRGFKETQYF
TRBV7-2	.	TRBD1	TRBJ1-6	TGTGCCAGCAGCTTGCACAGGGGGGATAATTCACCCCTCCACTTT	CASSLHRGDNSPLHF
TRBV6-6	.	.	TRBJ1-5	TGTGCCAGCAGATCCGGACCCCAGGGGAATCAGCCCCAGCATTTT	CASRSGPQGNQPQHF
TRBV7-3	.	TRBD1	TRBJ2-7	TGTGCCAGCAGCTTAAACGCAGGGGGCAAGTACGAGCAGTACTTC	CASSLNAGGKYEQYF
TRBV3-1/TRBV3-2	.	.	TRBJ1-2	TGTGCCAGCAGCCAAGATCTGGGCACTCCTAACTATGGCTACACCTTC	CASSQDLGTPNYGYTF
TRBV27	.	TRBD2	TRBJ2-7	TGTGCCAGCAGTTTATCCACAGTGGCGGGAGTAGTGCAGTACTTC	CASSLSTVAGVVQYF
TRBV5-1	.	TRBD1	TRBJ2-7	TGCGCCAGCAGCTTGGGGGGGACAGGGGTTGAGCAGTACTTC	CASSLGGTGVEQYF
TRBV2	.	TRBD2	TRBJ2-5	TGTGCCAGCAGGGGGACTAGCGCCTTCCAAGAGACCCAGTACTTC	CASRGTSAFQETQYF
TRBV18	once	.	TRBJ2-1	TGTGCCAGCTCACCAAGTCGCAGGGGGCAGTTCTTC	CASSPSRRGQFF
TRBV6-5	few	.	TRBJ1-4	TGTGCCAGCAGCTACCAACGGGCAACTAATGAAAAACTGTTTTTT	CASSYQRATNEKLFF
TRBV11-1	.	.	TRBJ2-7	TGTGCCAGCAGTATACCGGGACTTGGCTCCGAGCAGTACTTC	CASSIPGLGSEQYF
TRBV7-2	.	.	TRBJ1-5	TGTGCCAGCAGCCTACCCGCGAGCAATCAGCCCCAGCATTTT	CASSLPASNQPQHF
TRBV3-1/TRBV3-2	.	.	TRBJ1-1	TGTGCCAGCAGCCAGGTTGAGGGTTTTGAAGCTTTCTTT	CASSQVEGFEAFF
TRBV7-6	.	.	TRBJ2-1	TGTGCCAGCAGCCCAAATCGCGATGAGCAGTTCTTC	CASSPNRDEQFF